The clone carrying this T cell receptor beta chain has a handful of counts. The antigen remains undetermined. Sample treatment: roughly 11-day PBMC culture with coronavirus spike peptide pools or control peptides (ViraFEST assay). This entry comes from a study of vaccination and CD4 T cells after COVID-19. V was clipped by 6 bases and J by 1 base; unmatched bases: 6. CDR3 size: 17 residues. Looked up from germline, CDR1 is MNHNS and CDR2 is SASEGT. Oncomine TCR Beta short-read sequencing was applied to DNA from cultured CD4+ T cells. Via MiXCR, TCRdb re-called the PCR reads, giving one row per CDR3 protein. The sample comprises over 7,000 distinct CDR3 sequences, 48% of which are singletons, and under 10% rests with the top ten.

V and J are TRBV6-1 and TRBJ2-1; TRBD2 aligns across 13 bases. Material: CD4+ T cells from blood, cultured in vitro. The TCR originated in a human donor who had recovered from COVID-19. CDR3: CASSTGLAGASYNEQFF. The CDR3 DNA is TGTGCCAGCAGCACCGGACTAGCGGGGGCTTCCTACAATGAGCAGTTCTTC.